This T cell receptor beta chain was identified in a study of blood T cell repertoires in COVID-19. On the study more broadly: There were acute and convalescent COVID-19 samples, and they came from the United States, Italy and Spain. T cells, B-cell-depleted T cells, or PBMCs supplied cDNA or gDNA.

The authors' processing: Estimates of nucleated cell counts were drawn from the amplification of reference gene primers. Profiling relied on immunoSEQ multiplex PCR, and the TCRdb table lists in-frame clones only, not all of them. V and J calls and clone size are as listed in that table; D and trimming were resolved from the DNA. Of 140,000 or so clones listed, roughly 86% are singletons. Germline V CDR1 and CDR2: SEHNR, FQNEAQ (reference sequence). The V segment lost 5 bases and the J segment 5 bases; nucleotides outside the gene matches: 8. The CDR3 extends over 14 amino acids. This receptor was obtained from a woman aged 45-65 years with acute or convalescent COVID-19. Sequenced material: peripheral blood. This chain uses TRBV7-9 with TRBJ1-1, with 7 bases that match TRBD1. CDR3 sequence (DNA): TGTGCCAGCAGCCCCGGGACAGTCGAAACTGAAGCTTTCTTT. Translating gives CASSPGTVETEAFF.